This is a list of T cell receptor beta chains from one sample in a study of shared clonotypes between healthy human individuals. The repertoire was sequenced with immunoSEQ multiplex PCR; TCRdb's copy has only in-frame clones and lacks some. The profile covers about 1 million clones, with more than 75% appearing a single time and more than 0.5% taken by the ten largest. Sequenced material: memory CD4+ T cells from PBMCs. These receptors were collected from a man aged 18 to 29 in good health. Some clones in this sample may be carry-over from other donors' samples. Each CDR3 is given without its conserved first and last residue.

TRBV13	ASSLGQGVDTQY
TRBV7-2	ASSLNRQGPYEQY
TRBV7-3	ASSFGGLSGELF
TRBV10-3	ASRGGSSYNEQF
TRBV6-6	ASSLWTSGKNIQY
TRBV14	ASSRREEGDIQY
TRBV2	ASRAQGARAEAF
TRBV6-5	ASRGQGANVLT
TRBV5-4	ASSLDSGRANEQF
TRBV19	ASSIVAGTPNEQY
TRBV28	ASSTGQGSSNTEAF
TRBV5-1	ASSLAPARVTEAF
TRBV11-3	ASSKEGTLNTEAF
TRBV27	ASSSTVLRSYEQY
TRBV7-9	ASSSRLAGGLEQY
TRBV7-9	ASSFWGIRQAVNYGYT
TRBV6-5	ASSPQGLNEKLF